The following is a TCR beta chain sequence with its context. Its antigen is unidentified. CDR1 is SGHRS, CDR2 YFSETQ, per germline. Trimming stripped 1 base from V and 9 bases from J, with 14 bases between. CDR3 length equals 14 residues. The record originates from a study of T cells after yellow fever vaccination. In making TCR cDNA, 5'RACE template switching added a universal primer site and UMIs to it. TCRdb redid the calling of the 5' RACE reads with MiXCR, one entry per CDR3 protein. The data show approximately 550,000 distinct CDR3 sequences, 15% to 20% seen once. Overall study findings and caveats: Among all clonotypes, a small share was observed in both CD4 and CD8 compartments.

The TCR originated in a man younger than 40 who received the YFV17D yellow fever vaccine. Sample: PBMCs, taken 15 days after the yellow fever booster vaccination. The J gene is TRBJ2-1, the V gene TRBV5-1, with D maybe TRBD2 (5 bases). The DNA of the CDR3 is TGCGCCAGCAGCTTGCAGCGGTCGGGATCTGAGCAGTTCTTC. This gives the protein CASSLQRSGSEQFF.